This T cell receptor beta chain was retrieved from a study of blood T cell repertoires in COVID-19 (dated by TCRdb to about 2020). With regard to the full study: The collaborator samples originated in the United States, Italy and Spain and spanned the acute and convalescent phases of COVID-19. The prospective study material was composed of cDNA or gDNA derived from T cells, B-cell-depleted T cells, or PBMCs. The dataset comprised deeply sampled blood TCRbeta repertoires from subjects exposed to, actively infected with, or recovered from COVID-19. The repertoires were released in a freely available public database meant as a resource for research on the immune response to SARS-CoV-2. Samples were obtained from the ongoing ImmuneRACE study (first 160 participants) and from approximately 1,200 subjects provided by 6 global collaborators. The sample metadata nearly always contained a de-identified subject ID, COVID-19 status, age in years and sex. Where available, HLA class I and class II types were obtained from metadata supplied by the sample provider rather than from assay-based typing. Broad study findings and their caveats: The quantity of clinical and demographic metadata differed by source and by participant and was supplied without curation.

This clone has just a few counts. Which antigen it targets is not known. It has no much larger one-base neighbor in the sample; base qualities were not kept. CDR3 length: 14 amino acids, cysteine to phenylalanine. Just the 42-base CDR3 DNA is kept, in frame starting at base 1. The trim is 4 bases for V and 5 bases for J, with a gap of 13 bases between the germline ends. Via the germline V gene (reference sequence), CDR1 is LNHDA and CDR2 SQIVND. The immunoSEQ Assay, a bias-controlled multiplex PCR, was used to amplify TCRbeta CDR3 regions from genomic DNA. On the study's bioinformatics: The number of nucleated cells in each sample was estimated by amplification of reference gene primers within the assay. Sequence reads were collapsed and filtered to measure the absolute abundance of every unique TCRbeta CDR3 rearrangement. Productive Simpson clonality was computed per sample as the square root of Simpson's diversity index over productive rearrangements. In its TCRdb copy, this immuneACCESS table keeps in-frame sequences only and misses some clones. Where compared with another copy, unresolved V genes explain less than half of these, and the others have no known cause. The V and J calls and clone size are taken from that table; D and trimming were inferred from the DNA. The sample table lists about 480,000 clones, 89% of them with a count of one. The ten largest clones capture about 0.91% of the sample.

At one collaborating source in Seattle, patients were enrolled during active infection and were followed longitudinally through the course of disease. Each collaborating institution followed its own protocols to collect whole blood in K2EDTA tubes. For TCRbeta analysis, collaborator samples were shipped as frozen whole blood, as isolated PBMCs, or as DNA extracted from either sample type. In this chain, TRBV19 is recombined with TRBJ2-3; TRBD1 is possibly the D segment (7 matching bases). This sequence originates from a man aged 18 to 30 with COVID-19, enrolled during active disease. The sample taken for sequencing was peripheral blood. The nucleotides read TGTGCCAGTAGTAGTAGGGGGCGGGAAGATACGCAGTATTTT. Translated, it reads CASSSRGREDTQYF.